This T cell receptor beta chain was documented in a study of blood T cell repertoires in COVID-19. Study information: From the United States, Italy and Spain came samples of acute and convalescent COVID-19. PBMCs, B-cell-depleted T cells, or T cells were the source of the cDNA or gDNA that made up the material.

This CDR3 has 16 amino acids. From germline, CDR1 is SNHLY and CDR2 FYNNEI. V gave up 10 bases and J gave up 1 base, with 19 bases separating them. Libraries were prepared by immunoSEQ multiplex PCR; TCRdb keeps only in-frame clonotypes and omits some of them. The data show some 240,000 clones, around 80% seen once. Material: peripheral blood. J is TRBJ1-4 and V is TRBV2; D might be TRBD1 (6 bases). The receptor's source is a woman in her 70s with acute or convalescent COVID-19. CDR3 loop: CAIPGRGIETNEKLFF. CDR3 nucleotide sequence: TGTGCCATCCCAGGAAGGGGGATAGAAACTAATGAAAAACTGTTTTTT.